These 12 T cell receptor beta chains were all obtained from the same sample, sequenced in a study of Ad26.COV2.S vaccination and SARS-CoV-2 variants. Treatment described: around 19 received Ad26.COV2.S at low or high dose, single or two shots; five or six received placebo; per-sample allocation not given. Each sample was drawn 63 days after the first injection (of vaccine or placebo). Generated by immunoSEQ multiplex PCR, the TCRdb table keeps only in-frame clones and is missing some. Here the sample spans about 350,000 clones, 85% to 90% being singletons. The sample in question was peripheral blood, obtained in a trial of Ad26.COV2.S vaccine versus placebo. The receptors originated from a person between 18 and 65 years old who received the Ad26.COV2.S COVID-19 vaccine or a placebo.

CDR3: CASTLGGTGVSNEQFF. Written as DNA, the CDR3 is TGTGCCAGCACCTTAGGGGGGACAGGGGTCTCCAATGAGCAGTTCTTC. This rearrangement joins TRBV9 to TRBJ2-1, with 10 bases fitting TRBD1. In germline, CDR1 is SGDLS, CDR2 YYNGEE. V lost 6 bases and J lost 6; bases outside the gene matches: 12. This CDR3 has 16 amino acids.

Remarks on this clone: Distinct nucleotide sequences in the sample also encode this CDR3. The J gene is TRBJ2-5, the V gene TRBV18, with a weak D call TRBD2 (5 bases). This CDR3 has 13 residues. Trimming cost V 2 bases and J 2 bases, with 6 bases left between them. The germline gives CDR1 KGHSH, CDR2 LQKENI. The DNA for the CDR3 is TGTGCCAGCTCACCAACGGGGCAAGAGACCCAGTACTTC. Its translation: CASSPTGQETQYF.

The gene calls are TRBV19 and TRBJ2-1; the match to TRBD2 covers 10 bases. CDR1 is LNHDA and CDR2 is SQIVND in the germline V gene (reference sequence). Losses at the gene ends were 3 bases for V and 7 bases for J; bases not matched to a gene: 6. The CDR3 consists of 15 residues. Written as DNA, the CDR3 is TGTGCCAGTAGTATCTCAGCGGGAGGGCATAATGAGCAGTTCTTC. It translates to CASSISAGGHNEQFF. Filled out from reference TRBV19 and TRBJ2-1, the complete variable domain reads DGGITQSPKYLFRKEGQNVTLSCEQNLNHDAMYWYRQDPGQGLRLIYYSQIVNDFQKGDIAEGYSVSREKKESFPLTVTSAQKNPTAFYLCASSISAGGHNEQFFGPGTRLTVL.

The CDR3 DNA sequence: TGTGCCACCAGCAGAGATTATGTCAGCGGGTCCAACACTGAAGCTTTCTTT. Its protein product is CATSRDYVSGSNTEAFF. The chain couples TRBV15 to TRBJ1-1; D remains ambiguous. This CDR3 comprises 17 residues. V gave up 0 bases and J gave up 2 bases, with 16 bases separating them. The germline V gene has CDR1 LNHNV and CDR2 YYDKDF (reference sequence).

The V call is TRBV5-1, the J call TRBJ2-1; D is unresolved. Germline CDR1 SGHRS, CDR2 YFSETQ. This CDR3 has 15 residues. The V end lost 4 bases, the J end lost 0 bases, and 11 bases lay between the germline ends. The CDR3 is CASSRPESSYNEQFF. DNA of the CDR3: TGCGCCAGCAGCCGGCCAGAGAGCTCCTACAATGAGCAGTTCTTC. The whole variable domain, filled in from reference TRBV5-1 and TRBJ2-1, reads KAGVTQTPRYLIKTRGQQVTLSCSPISGHRSVSWYQQTPGQGLQFLFEYFSETQRNKGNFPGRFSGRQFSNSRSEMNVSTLELGDSALYLCASSRPESSYNEQFFGPGTRLTVL.

The chain is built from TRBV3-1 (or the pseudogene TRBV3-2) and TRBJ2-2; D gene uncertain. The length of the CDR3 is 14 residues. Germline V gene lookup returns CDR1 LGHDT and CDR2 YNNKEL (reference sequence). The V gene lost 2 bases and the J gene lost 8 bases, with 12 bases spanning the gap. CDR3 in DNA: TGTGCCAGCAGCCAATCTCCAATAGGGGGGGAGCTGTTTTTT. The encoded protein is CASSQSPIGGELFF.

The chain is built from TRBV6-5 and TRBJ2-3, with D tentatively TRBD2 (5 bases). The CDR3 contains 13 residues. The germline V gene encodes CDR1 MNHEY and CDR2 SVGAGI. V lost 4 bases to trimming and J lost 5 bases, with 10 bases between them. The CDR3 region is CASSSRALDTQYF. As DNA, the CDR3 is TGTGCCAGCAGTTCGAGGGCGTTAGATACGCAGTATTTT.

This CDR3 is CASSESSGSSYNEQFF. In DNA form, the CDR3 reads TGCGCCAGCAGTGAAAGTAGCGGGAGCTCCTACAATGAGCAGTTCTTC. The genes are TRBV10-1 and TRBJ2-1; 9 bases line up with TRBD2. The germline CDR1 and CDR2 sequences are WNHNN and SYGVQD (reference sequence). The CDR3 sequence is 16 residues long. V lost 3 bases, J lost 0 bases, and 3 bases stayed unmatched.

The chain joins TRBV2 to TRBJ2-7; 12 bases map to TRBD2. The germline CDR1 and CDR2 sequences are SNHLY and FYNNEI. There are 15 residues in the CDR3. Trimming cost V 1 base and J 2 bases; bases outside gene matches: 0. CDR3 region: CASSEGTSGTYEQYF. The CDR3 bases are TGTGCCAGCAGTGAAGGGACTAGCGGGACCTACGAGCAGTACTTC.

The gene calls are TRBV5-1 and TRBJ2-1; the D is unclear. The CDR3 length is 13 residues. Germline-derived CDR1 and CDR2 are SGHRS and YFSETQ. V was pared by 1 base and J by 9 bases, with 11 bases between. CDR3 nucleotide sequence: TGCGCCAGCAGCTTGAGATGGTCCGGTGAGCAGTTCTTC. Its protein product is CASSLRWSGEQFF.

The chain joins TRBV6-5 to TRBJ1-1, with D uncertain. V was pared by 5 bases and J by 4 bases, with 11 bases between. Germline assignment: CDR1 MNHEY and CDR2 SVGAGI. The CDR3 sequence is 13 residues long. CDR3 loop: CASSLLRSTEAFF. As DNA, the CDR3 is TGTGCCAGCAGTCTTTTACGCTCCACTGAAGCTTTCTTT.

This clone has more than one count but fewer than ten. The V and J genes are TRBV3-1 (or the pseudogene TRBV3-2) and TRBJ1-5; D is undetermined. Germline CDR1 and CDR2: LGHDT and YNNKEL (reference sequence). V lost 1 base and J 2 bases, leaving 9 bases between the germline ends. The CDR3 is 15 residues long. CDR3 protein: CASSQGHNRNQPQHF. CDR3 nucleotides: TGTGCCAGCAGCCAAGGACATAATCGCAATCAGCCCCAGCATTTT.